A single sample is the source of the 5 T cell receptor beta chains below, sequenced in a study of T-cell memory formation after mild COVID-19. From the 5' RACE reads, TCRdb called clonotypes with MiXCR, one entry per CDR3 protein. The sample consists of roughly 150,000 distinct CDR3 sequences, about 14% of them appearing once. Specimen: PBMCs or a T cell subset sorted from them (not recorded which). The receptors here all came from an adult woman who had mild COVID-19 (a few samples of this study predate the infection). Cell type and time point are not known.

This chain links TRBV29-1 with TRBJ1-1; TRBD1 matches 9 bases. The CDR3 has 13 residues. J lost 7 bases, V lost 8 bases, and 11 bases had no gene match. Per the germline V gene, CDR1 is SQVTM and CDR2 is ANQGSEA. The CDR3 here is CSIVDRGRHEAFF. The DNA for the CDR3 is TGCAGCATTGTGGACAGGGGAAGACATGAAGCTTTCTTT.

The rearrangement joins TRBV20-1 to TRBJ1-2; D is undetermined. The germline V gene encodes CDR1 DFQATT and CDR2 SNEGSKA (reference sequence). V was pared by 6 bases and J by 8 bases, with 7 bases between. This CDR3 is built from 9 residues. CDR3 protein: CSAKRGYTF. DNA of the CDR3: TGCAGTGCGAAACGGGGCTACACCTTC.

The rearrangement joins TRBV11-2 to TRBJ2-5; D could derive from TRBD1 or TRBD2 (5 bases each). The CDR3 loop spans 15 amino acids. V gave up 7 bases and J gave up 4 bases, with 19 bases separating them. Per the germline V gene, CDR1 is SGHAT and CDR2 is FQNNGV. CDR3 sequence: CASTNLRGIGETQYF. The DNA of the CDR3 is TGTGCCAGCACCAATCTGAGGGGCATTGGAGAGACCCAGTACTTC.

The chain joins TRBV5-1 to TRBJ2-2; 11 nucleotides align to TRBD1. V dropped 4 bases and J dropped 5; count of bases not matched to a gene: 13. The CDR3 extends over 18 amino acids. The V gene's germline CDR1 is SGHRS and CDR2 YFSETQ. The CDR3 nucleotides read TGCGCCAGCAGCCCGCAACCGGGACAGGGGGAGTGGACCGGGGAGCTGTTTTTT. The encoded protein is CASSPQPGQGEWTGELFF.

This clonotype was recorded a few times. The chain couples TRBV7-9 to TRBJ2-7, with 8 bases identical to TRBD2. With 5 bases clipped from V and 7 bases from J, the junction kept 7 bases outside the gene matches. This CDR3 has 13 amino acids. Germline assignment: CDR1 SEHNR and CDR2 FQNEAQ (reference sequence). The CDR3 DNA sequence: TGTGCCAGCAGCCTGTTGGGACTAGATGAGCAGTACTTC. Residues: CASSLLGLDEQYF.